These 30 T cell receptor beta chains were sequenced from one sample in a study of blood T cell repertoires in COVID-19. This table comes from immunoSEQ multiplex PCR, and its TCRdb copy is limited to in-frame clones, with some not included. The data contain 150,000 to 200,000 clones, 85% to 90% of them singletons. Sequencing was carried out using peripheral blood. These receptors originate from a man younger than 35 with active or convalescent COVID-19.

V is TRBV18 and J is TRBJ2-2; TRBD2 matches 8 bases. Losses at the gene ends were 0 bases for V and 1 base for J; bases not matched to a gene: 4. Per the germline V gene, CDR1 is KGHSH and CDR2 is LQKENI. This CDR3 is built from 17 residues. The CDR3 spells CASSPPQRGLNTGELFF. CDR3 DNA: TGTGCCAGCTCACCACCCCAGCGGGGGCTGAACACCGGGGAGCTGTTTTTT.

V usage is TRBV4-2 and J usage is TRBJ2-7; 7 bases are shared with TRBD2. Germline CDR1 and CDR2: LGHNA and YNFKEQ. The CDR3 loop spans 13 amino acids. V shed 8 bases, J shed 1 base, and the junction held 5 bases outside the gene matches. The CDR3 sequence is CASSPGGSYEQYF. In DNA form, the CDR3 reads TGTGCCAGCTCCCCGGGGGGTTCCTACGAGCAGTACTTC.

V usage is TRBV7-7 and J usage is TRBJ2-1; D is perhaps TRBD2 (5 bases). With 2 bases removed from V and 3 bases from J, the gap between germline ends came to 11 bases. The CDR3 runs to 15 residues. CDR1 and CDR2 (germline): SSHAT, FNYEAQ (reference sequence). The CDR3 coding sequence is TGTGCCAGCAGCTTACGAGCGGACGACTACAATGAGCAGTTCTTC. Its protein is CASSLRADDYNEQFF. Full variable domain (outside the CDR3, taken from reference TRBV7-7 and TRBJ2-1): GAGVSQSPRYKVTKRGQDVTLRCDPISSHATLYWYQQALGQGPEFLTYFNYEAQPDKSGLPSDRFSAERPEGSISTLTIQRTEQRDSAMYRCASSLRADDYNEQFFGPGTRLTVL.

The J gene is TRBJ1-5, the V gene TRBV30; D may be TRBD1 (6 bases). Germline CDR1 is GTSNPN and CDR2 is SVGIG (reference sequence). V lost 3 bases and J 6 bases, leaving 12 bases between the germline ends. The CDR3 loop spans 13 amino acids. The DNA of the CDR3 is TGTGCCTGGAGCTCCTCAGGGGCTCAGCCCCAGCATTTT. It codes for CAWSSSGAQPQHF.

The chain employs TRBV19 and TRBJ2-3, with 7 bases aligning to TRBD2. Trimming took 3 bases from V and 0 from J; bases not matched to a gene: 3. Germline values: CDR1 LNHDA, CDR2 SQIVND (reference sequence). The CDR3 contains 15 residues. The CDR3 reads CASSIMGGSTDTQYF. The CDR3 nucleotides are TGTGCCAGTAGTATTATGGGGGGGAGCACAGATACGCAGTATTTT. Combining the CDR3 with reference TRBV19 and TRBJ2-3 gives the whole variable domain DGGITQSPKYLFRKEGQNVTLSCEQNLNHDAMYWYRQDPGQGLRLIYYSQIVNDFQKGDIAEGYSVSREKKESFPLTVTSAQKNPTAFYLCASSIMGGSTDTQYFGPGTRLTVL.

The CDR3 nucleotides read TGTGCCAGCAGCGGGGACAGGGCAAGCAATCAGCCCCAGCATTTT. It codes for CASSGDRASNQPQHF. The genes are TRBV7-9 and TRBJ1-5; 9 nucleotides match TRBD1. In germline, CDR1 is SEHNR, CDR2 FQNEAQ (reference sequence). The CDR3 is 15 residues long. The V segment lost 5 bases and the J segment 1 base; nucleotides outside the gene matches: 3.

The chain has TRBV20-1 and TRBJ1-1; D remains unclear. Germline CDR1 and CDR2: DFQATT and SNEGSKA (reference sequence). Trimming took 3 bases from V and 7 from J, leaving 6 bases between them. The CDR3 spans 10 residues. The CDR3 protein is CSASLLEAFF. CDR3 DNA sequence: TGCAGTGCTAGCCTACTTGAAGCTTTCTTT.

V gene TRBV9 combines with J gene TRBJ2-2, with D perhaps matching TRBD1 (5 bases). V dropped 2 bases and J dropped 7 bases, with 6 bases sitting between them. The V gene's germline CDR1 is SGDLS and CDR2 YYNGEE. The CDR3 covers 12 residues. CDR3 DNA: TGTGCCAGCAGCGTTCAGGGCGGGGAGCTGTTTTTT. Its translation is CASSVQGGELFF.

The chain employs TRBV7-2 and TRBJ2-7; D possibly corresponds to TRBD2 (5 bases). Germline CDR1 reads SGHTA; CDR2 reads FQGNSA. Trimming pared 3 bases from V and 7 bases from J, leaving 19 bases between. The CDR3 has 15 residues. The CDR3 is CASSFGRTHRKEQYF. CDR3 sequence (DNA): TGTGCCAGCAGCTTCGGACGGACTCATAGAAAGGAGCAGTACTTC.

The chain couples TRBV5-4 to TRBJ2-3, with 8 bases lining up with TRBD2. CDR1 is SGHNT and CDR2 is YYREEE in the germline V gene (reference sequence). Trimming at V came to 4 bases and at J to 2 bases, leaving 12 bases not matched to a gene. This CDR3 has 17 residues. CDR3 nucleotide sequence: TGTGCCAGCAGCAAACCGGGACTAGGGACCCACACAGATACGCAGTATTTT. It is translated as CASSKPGLGTHTDTQYF.

The V and J genes are TRBV27 and TRBJ1-3, with 7 bases fitting TRBD1. V shed 4 bases and J 4 bases; nucleotides not matched to a gene: 4. This CDR3 region has 14 residues. The germline V gene has CDR1 MNHEY and CDR2 SMNVEV (reference sequence). The CDR3 DNA reads TGTGCCAGCAGTTCGACAGGGAGGGGAAACACCATATATTTT. This sequence encodes CASSSTGRGNTIYF.

In its sample, this clone was seen once. This sample also contains other DNA sequences that code for the same CDR3. The V and J genes are TRBV7-2 and TRBJ1-2; perhaps TRBD1 as D (6 bases). V lost 4 bases, J lost 0 bases, and 15 bases lay in between. CDR1 and CDR2 from the germline V gene are SGHTA and FQGNSA. This CDR3 is 16 amino acids long. This CDR3 is CASSSSGGWANYGYTF. The CDR3 bases are TGTGCCAGCAGCTCCTCGGGGGGCTGGGCTAACTATGGCTACACCTTC.

The chain employs TRBV4-2 and TRBJ1-1; 8 nucleotides line up with TRBD1. Germline trimming cut 4 bases from V and 3 bases from J; bases unmatched to any gene: 4. Looked up from germline, CDR1 is LGHNA and CDR2 is YNFKEQ. The CDR3 totals 14 residues. The CDR3 DNA is TGTGCCAGCAGCCTCTACAGGGGGGACACTGAAGCTTTCTTT. Translation gives CASSLYRGDTEAFF.

This clone was seen a handful of times. This sequence joins TRBV7-3 and TRBJ2-7, with a weak D call TRBD2 (7 bases). CDR3 length: 13 residues. V lost 1 base and J lost 7, with 11 bases in between. In germline, CDR1 is SGHTA, CDR2 FQGTGA. The CDR3 bases are TGTGCCAGCAGCTTAAGCGGGGGCACGGAGCAGTACTTC. Translation: CASSLSGGTEQYF.

The CDR3 sequence is CASSSGTELNTEAFF. The CDR3 nucleotides read TGTGCCAGCAGCTCCGGGACAGAGTTGAACACTGAAGCTTTCTTT. The gene calls are TRBV11-1 and TRBJ1-1; TRBD1 agrees at 7 bases. Trimming at V came to 4 bases and at J to 0 bases, leaving 5 bases not matched to a gene. Per germline, CDR1 SGHAT and CDR2 FQDESV (reference sequence). The CDR3 has 15 amino acids.

This clone occurred once. V gene TRBV5-1 combines with J gene TRBJ2-2; weak D call: TRBD2 (5 bases). CDR3 length: 14 residues. V was pared by 5 bases and J by 0 bases, with 8 bases between. CDR1 is SGHRS, CDR2 YFSETQ, per germline. The CDR3 here is CASSPDSNTGELFF. CDR3 DNA: TGCGCCAGCAGTCCGGACTCGAACACCGGGGAGCTGTTTTTT. Using reference TRBV5-1 and TRBJ2-2 for the parts outside the CDR3, the full variable domain is KAGVTQTPRYLIKTRGQQVTLSCSPISGHRSVSWYQQTPGQGLQFLFEYFSETQRNKGNFPGRFSGRQFSNSRSEMNVSTLELGDSALYLCASSPDSNTGELFFGEGSRLTVL.

The chain is built from TRBV28 and TRBJ1-1, with D possibly TRBD1 on 6 matching bases. This CDR3 comprises 13 residues. V shed 8 bases and J shed 1 base, with 11 bases lying between them. From germline, CDR1 is MDHEN and CDR2 SYDVKM. The CDR3 here is CASEPGQNTEAFF. The CDR3 DNA is TGTGCCAGCGAACCGGGACAGAACACTGAAGCTTTCTTT.

The rearrangement links TRBV24-1 to TRBJ2-7; the D gene is possibly TRBD1 (6 bases). V lost 5 bases and J 3 bases, leaving 7 bases between the germline ends. CDR1 KGHDR and CDR2 SFDVKD come from the germline V gene. CDR3 length: 12 amino acids. The CDR3 spells CATSAQGYEQYF. The CDR3, as DNA: TGTGCCACCAGTGCACAGGGCTACGAGCAGTACTTC.

V usage is TRBV3-1 (or the pseudogene TRBV3-2) and J usage is TRBJ2-7; 11 nucleotides agree with TRBD2. Germline CDR1 is LGHDT and CDR2 is YNNKEL (reference sequence). Germline trimming cut 4 bases from V and 11 bases from J; bases unmatched to any gene: 16. The CDR3 covers 16 residues. In DNA, the CDR3 is TGTGCCAGCAGCCCCTCCACTAGCGGGGGAATCCCTACCGAGTACTTC. Translation gives CASSPSTSGGIPTEYF.

The table lists this clone with a few counts. The J gene is TRBJ2-1, the V gene TRBV7-2; 13 positions agree with TRBD2. CDR1 SGHTA and CDR2 FQGNSA come from the germline V gene. The trim removed 6 bases at V and 6 bases at J, leaving 2 bases unmatched. This CDR3 comprises 14 residues. The CDR3 loop is CASRLAGGPNEQFF. The CDR3 DNA reads TGTGCCAGCAGACTAGCGGGGGGGCCCAATGAGCAGTTCTTC. Filled out from reference TRBV7-2 and TRBJ2-1, the complete variable domain reads GAGVSQSPSNKVTEKGKDVELRCDPISGHTALYWYRQSLGQGLEFLIYFQGNSAPDKSGLPSDRFSAERTGGSVSTLTIQRTQQEDSAVYLCASRLAGGPNEQFFGPGTRLTVL.

This chain connects TRBV12-3 or TRBV12-4 to TRBJ1-1, with D perhaps matching TRBD1 (5 bases). The V end lost 1 base, the J end lost 6 bases, and 9 bases lay between the germline ends. CDR3 length equals 13 residues. This CDR3 is CASSLVQGSEAFF. CDR3 in DNA: TGTGCCAGCAGTTTAGTTCAGGGATCTGAAGCTTTCTTT.

The rearrangement joins TRBV4-1 to TRBJ2-1; tentative D call: TRBD2 (6 bases). The germline V and J ends were trimmed by 0 bases and 9 bases, with 12 bases remaining between them. CDR3 length equals 14 residues. The V gene's germline CDR1 is MGHRA and CDR2 YSYEKL. This chain's CDR3 is CASSQDRLGLEQFF. The CDR3, as DNA: TGCGCCAGCAGCCAAGATCGACTAGGACTTGAGCAGTTCTTC.

V usage is TRBV7-9 and J usage is TRBJ2-5; 9 bases are shared with TRBD1. This CDR3 has 15 amino acids. V shed 6 bases, J shed 5 bases, and the junction held 10 bases outside the gene matches. Germline V gene data show CDR1 as SEHNR and CDR2 as FQNEAQ (reference sequence). The CDR3 region is CASSSIRDRVETQYF. The CDR3 bases are TGTGCCAGCAGTTCAATCCGGGACAGGGTGGAGACCCAGTACTTC.

This clone has a single count. This sequence joins TRBV24-1 and TRBJ1-2; D is unresolved. The V end was cut by 1 base, the J end by 8 bases, with 10 bases between. The CDR3 covers 13 residues. Germline V gene data show CDR1 as KGHDR and CDR2 as SFDVKD. The CDR3 DNA reads as TGTGCCACCAGTGATTTTACAGAGGGAGGCTACACCTTC. Protein product: CATSDFTEGGYTF.

The genes are TRBV6-5 and TRBJ1-1; 10 bases align to TRBD1. CDR1 and CDR2 (germline): MNHEY, SVGAGI. The junction had 6 bases not matched to a gene; V was cut back by 4 bases and J by 4 bases. The CDR3 is 15 residues long. The CDR3 bases are TGTGCCAGCAGTTCCTCCCGGACAGGGGGCACTGAAGCTTTCTTT. Protein product: CASSSSRTGGTEAFF.

The V and J genes are TRBV14 and TRBJ2-3, with a weak D call TRBD1 (5 bases). The CDR3 consists of 13 residues. Trimming left V 0 bases short and J 10 bases short, with 11 bases between. Germline V gives CDR1 SGHDN, CDR2 FVKESK. This chain's CDR3 is CASSQDVVGAQYF. The CDR3 DNA reads TGTGCCAGCAGCCAAGATGTGGTAGGGGCGCAGTATTTT. Full variable domain (outside the CDR3, taken from reference TRBV14 and TRBJ2-3): EAGVTQFPSHSVIEKGQTVTLRCDPISGHDNLYWYRRVMGKEIKFLLHFVKESKQDESGMPNNRFLAERTGGTYSTLKVQPAELEDSGVYFCASSQDVVGAQYFGPGTRLTVL.

The chain combines TRBV30 with TRBJ1-1; 10 bases map to TRBD1. After removal of 3 bases from V and 7 bases from J, the junction contained 5 bases not matched to a gene. This CDR3 has 13 amino acids. The germline V gene encodes CDR1 GTSNPN and CDR2 SVGIG (reference sequence). CDR3 loop: CAWRTTGGYEAFF. For the CDR3, the DNA is TGTGCCTGGAGGACGACAGGGGGCTATGAAGCTTTCTTT.

The chain is built from TRBV10-2 and TRBJ1-1, with D possibly matching TRBD1 (5 bases). The CDR3 loop spans 13 amino acids. V was pared by 8 bases and J by 0 bases, with 10 bases between. Per the germline V gene, CDR1 is WSHSY and CDR2 is SAAADI. The DNA of the CDR3 is TGCGCCAGCGGACAACAGGTGAACACTGAAGCTTTCTTT. This encodes CASGQQVNTEAFF.

The rearrangement joins TRBV27 to TRBJ1-3; 9 nucleotides agree with TRBD1. Trimming cost V 5 bases and J 3 bases; bases outside gene matches: 5. The CDR3 runs to 15 residues. CDR1 and CDR2 (germline): MNHEY, SMNVEV (reference sequence). The CDR3 sequence: CASSLQGAGGNTIYF. The CDR3 region has the DNA TGTGCCAGCAGTCTACAGGGGGCAGGTGGAAACACCATATATTTT.

This chain uses TRBV27 with TRBJ2-1; 9 bases align to TRBD1. This CDR3 has 18 residues. Germline CDR1 MNHEY, CDR2 SMNVEV (reference sequence). The trim removed 5 bases at V and 5 bases at J, leaving 16 bases unmatched. The CDR3 nucleotides are TGTGCCAGCAGTCCTCTATCTTATGGGACAGGGAGTAACAATGAGCAGTTCTTC. Translation gives CASSPLSYGTGSNNEQFF.